The 9 T cell receptor beta chains below come from one sample, sequenced in a study of cytomegalovirus exposure and HLA in healthy donors. The primer mix had 60 Vbeta and 13 Jbeta primers. Measured with immunoSEQ multiplex PCR; TCRdb has only the in-frame clones, and not every one. The sample includes some 34,000 clones. Source material: PBMCs. All receptors come from a woman aged 40 to 55 in good health and CMV-seropositive.

The rearrangement joins TRBV14 to TRBJ2-7, with 9 bases fitting TRBD1. The V gene's germline CDR1 is SGHDN and CDR2 FVKESK. The junction had 9 bases not matched to a gene; V was cut back by 1 base and J by 5 bases. The CDR3 extends over 16 amino acids. The chain's CDR3 is CASSQAPGQGSNEQYF. In nucleotides, the CDR3 is TGTGCCAGCAGCCAAGCCCCGGGACAGGGTAGTAACGAGCAGTACTTC.

The chain couples TRBV7-9 to TRBJ2-2; D remains unclear. Trimming stripped 5 bases from V and 1 base from J, with 8 bases between. Germline-derived CDR1 and CDR2 are SEHNR and FQNEAQ (reference sequence). This CDR3 region has 14 residues. The CDR3 sequence is CASSLTRNTGELFF. The CDR3 nucleotides are TGTGCCAGCAGCCTGACAAGGAACACCGGGGAGCTGTTTTTT.

CDR3 nucleotides: TGTGCCAGCAGTTATCTGGGGGGGGCCTACGAGCAGTACTTC. Amino acids: CASSYLGGAYEQYF. The J gene is TRBJ2-7, the V gene TRBV6-5; 7 nucleotides align to TRBD2. V was clipped by 3 bases and J by 2 bases; unmatched bases: 4. The CDR3 has 14 residues. Per germline, CDR1 MNHEY and CDR2 SVGAGI.

The chain carries TRBV11-1 and TRBJ2-7; TRBD1 matches at 9 bases. The CDR3 has 15 residues. The germline gives CDR1 SGHAT, CDR2 FQDESV (reference sequence). The V and J ends lost 5 bases and 0 bases, in that order; junction bases with no gene match: 5. DNA of the CDR3: TGTGCCAGCAGCCGAGGACAGGGGCCCTCCTACGAGCAGTACTTC. Residues: CASSRGQGPSYEQYF.

The rearrangement links TRBV7-2 to TRBJ1-2; 10 bases line up with TRBD1. The V gene's germline CDR1 is SGHTA and CDR2 FQGNSA. This CDR3 contains 13 residues. V lost 5 bases to trimming and J lost 7 bases; unmatched junction nucleotides: 4. The CDR3 loop reads CASSTGTGAGYTF. Written as DNA, the CDR3 is TGTGCCAGCAGCACCGGGACAGGGGCTGGCTACACCTTC.

V is TRBV19 and J is TRBJ1-1; no firm D call. The CDR3 contains 13 residues. Trimming stripped 4 bases from V and 4 bases from J, with 10 bases between. CDR1 LNHDA and CDR2 SQIVND come from the germline V gene (reference sequence). The CDR3 sequence: CASSSAWFTEAFF. The CDR3 bases are TGTGCCAGTAGTAGCGCATGGTTCACTGAAGCTTTCTTT.

The chain recombines TRBV19 with TRBJ1-5, with TRBD1 as a possible D gene (6 bases). Germline V gene sequence: CDR1 LNHDA, CDR2 SQIVND (reference sequence). The CDR3 loop spans 12 amino acids. Trimming cost V 9 bases and J 4 bases, with 10 bases left between them. CDR3 DNA sequence: TGTGCCAGCAGTGGACAGAATCAGCCCCAGCATTTT. Protein: CASSGQNQPQHF. Full variable domain (outside the CDR3, taken from reference TRBV19 and TRBJ1-5): DGGITQSPKYLFRKEGQNVTLSCEQNLNHDAMYWYRQDPGQGLRLIYYSQIVNDFQKGDIAEGYSVSREKKESFPLTVTSAQKNPTAFYLCASSGQNQPQHFGDGTRLSIL.

The V and J genes are TRBV7-8 and TRBJ2-4; 7 positions match TRBD1. From germline, CDR1 is SGHVS and CDR2 FQNEAQ. CDR3 size: 15 residues. V gave up 5 bases and J gave up 9 bases; unmatched junction bases: 13. This CDR3 reads CASSRLQTGYSIQYF. The CDR3 DNA follows: TGTGCCAGCAGCCGACTTCAGACAGGGTATTCCATTCAGTACTTC. Full variable domain (remainder filled in from reference TRBV7-8 and TRBJ2-4): GAGVSQSPRYKVAKRGQDVALRCDPISGHVSLFWYQQALGQGPEFLTYFQNEAQLDKSGLPSDRFFAERPEGSVSTLKIQRTQQEDSAVYLCASSRLQTGYSIQYFGAGTRLSVL.

The CDR3 DNA reads as TGTGCCAGCAGCTTGCCGGGGGACAGGTCGTTAGCCAAAAACATTCAGTACTTC. As protein: CASSLPGDRSLAKNIQYF. The rearrangement links TRBV5-6 to TRBJ2-4, with 8 bases identical to TRBD1. Looked up from germline, CDR1 is SGHDT and CDR2 is YYEEEE. The CDR3 is 18 residues long. Unmatched junction bases numbered 9, after V lost 1 base and J lost 0 bases. Supplemented by reference TRBV5-6 and TRBJ2-4, the full variable domain reads DAGVTQSPTHLIKTRGQQVTLRCSPKSGHDTVSWYQQALGQGPQFIFQYYEEEERQRGNFPDRFSGHQFPNYSSELNVNALLLGDSALYLCASSLPGDRSLAKNIQYFGAGTRLSVL.